Each of the 27 T cell receptor beta chains below was sequenced from the same sample in a study of cytomegalovirus exposure and HLA in healthy donors (dated by TCRdb to about 2017). To prepare the library, the immunoSEQ multiplex PCR assay was applied. The multiplex PCR relied on a mix of 60 forward primers for TCR Vbeta segments and 13 reverse primers for TCR Jbeta segments. TCRdb limited this immuneACCESS table to in-frame rearrangements with V and J called. A share of clones is missing; checked studies link under half to unresolved V genes, and the rest is unexplained. For this sample the table gives roughly 120,000 clones, of which 80% to 90% were detected only once. Approximately 0.99% of the sample goes to the ten largest clones. The sample comprised PBMCs. The origin of the receptors is a woman in her thirties in good health and CMV-seronegative.

The rearrangement joins TRBV18 to TRBJ2-5; D unresolved. This CDR3 comprises 12 residues. The V and J ends lost 2 bases and 5 bases respectively, with 6 bases between them. The germline CDR1 and CDR2 sequences are KGHSH and LQKENI. As DNA, the CDR3 is TGTGCCAGCTCACCATTAGAGGAGACCCAGTACTTC. It specifies CASSPLEETQYF.

CDR3 coding DNA: TGTGCCAGCAGCCAAGATCGACAGGGAGGTCAGCCCCAGCATTTT. It yields the protein CASSQDRQGGQPQHF. This chain joins TRBV4-2 and TRBJ1-5, with 7 positions matching TRBD1. V was pared by 0 bases and J by 6 bases, with 5 bases of the junction left unmatched. CDR3 length: 15 residues. Per germline, CDR1 LGHNA and CDR2 YNFKEQ.

This clone occurred a few times. The rearrangement uses TRBV10-3 and TRBJ1-1, with D uncertain. CDR1 and CDR2 (germline): ENHRY, SYGVKD. The CDR3 spans 15 residues. Trimming removed 2 bases at V and 1 base at J, with 11 bases between. The CDR3 protein is CAISEVGGANTEAFF. CDR3 bases: TGTGCCATCAGTGAGGTCGGAGGAGCGAACACTGAAGCTTTCTTT.

This chain joins TRBV7-9 and TRBJ1-2; D perhaps matches TRBD1 (5 bases). CDR3 length: 13 amino acids. V was pared by 3 bases and J by 4 bases, with 9 bases between. Germline V gene data show CDR1 as SEHNR and CDR2 as FQNEAQ (reference sequence). The DNA for the CDR3 is TGTGCCAGCAGCTTGCCCGGGGGCTATGGCTACACCTTC. Translation gives CASSLPGGYGYTF.

The sample holds one count of this clone. The rearrangement links TRBV5-8 to TRBJ2-7, with D maybe TRBD2 (6 bases). The CDR3 is 15 residues long. V gave up 6 bases and J gave up 3 bases, with 19 bases separating them. CDR1 SGHTS and CDR2 YDEGEE come from the germline V gene. The CDR3 spells CASTPPGLNRYEQYF. The CDR3 DNA follows: TGTGCCAGCACCCCCCCGGGACTGAACCGCTACGAGCAGTACTTC.

V gene TRBV6-6 combines with J gene TRBJ2-7, with a weak D call TRBD1 (6 bases). Germline V gene lookup returns CDR1 MNHNY and CDR2 SVGAGI (reference sequence). V gave up 4 bases and J gave up 3 bases, with 10 bases separating them. This CDR3 is 13 amino acids long. The CDR3 spells CASSWDIVYEQYF. The CDR3 nucleotides are TGTGCCAGCAGTTGGGACATTGTCTACGAGCAGTACTTC.

This rearrangement joins TRBV5-1 to TRBJ1-4; D call uncertain. The length of the CDR3 is 16 residues. The V end lost 0 bases, the J end lost 4 bases, and 13 bases lay between the germline ends. Per the germline V gene, CDR1 is SGHRS and CDR2 is YFSETQ. This CDR3 reads CASSLGGQTNNEKLFF. CDR3 in DNA: TGCGCCAGCAGCTTGGGTGGGCAGACAAATAATGAAAAACTGTTTTTT.

The J gene is TRBJ1-4, the V gene TRBV5-1, with D tentatively TRBD1 (6 bases). This CDR3 is built from 17 residues. From germline, CDR1 is SGHRS and CDR2 YFSETQ. Between the trimmed V and J ends, which lost 0 bases and 3 bases, there was a span of 15 bases. The CDR3 here is CASSLAAGALANEKLFF. CDR3 bases: TGCGCCAGCAGCTTGGCCGCAGGGGCCTTAGCTAATGAAAAACTGTTTTTT.

This chain connects TRBV4-1 to TRBJ2-7; D is undetermined. Germline V gene lookup returns CDR1 MGHRA and CDR2 YSYEKL. Between the trimmed V and J ends, which lost 1 base and 1 base, there was a span of 11 bases. This CDR3 comprises 15 residues. The CDR3 DNA follows: TGCGCCAGCAGCCAAGGTCGCAGTGCTTCCTACGAGCAGTACTTC. Its protein product is CASSQGRSASYEQYF.

This rearrangement joins TRBV30 to TRBJ2-5, with 7 bases fitting TRBD1. CDR3 length: 13 residues. The V gene's germline CDR1 is GTSNPN and CDR2 SVGIG (reference sequence). The J segment lost 2 bases and the V segment lost 2 bases, leaving 2 bases of the junction unmatched. CDR3 DNA sequence: TGTGCCTGGAGTACGGGACAGCAAGAGACCCAGTACTTC. Protein sequence: CAWSTGQQETQYF.

This sequence joins TRBV7-2 and TRBJ2-7; a possible D gene is TRBD2 (5 bases). V was cut by 4 bases and J by 7 bases, with 11 bases left in between. The CDR3 sequence is 12 residues long. Germline V gives CDR1 SGHTA, CDR2 FQGNSA. The CDR3 coding sequence is TGTGCCAGCAGCTCCCGTCGACTAGAGCAGTACTTC. It codes for CASSSRRLEQYF.

The V call is TRBV7-9, the J call TRBJ1-1; TRBD1 matches at 8 bases. From germline, CDR1 is SEHNR and CDR2 FQNEAQ (reference sequence). The CDR3 is made up of 14 amino acids. Trimming at V came to 5 bases and at J to 6 bases, leaving 8 bases not matched to a gene. The CDR3 DNA is TGTGCCAGCAGCCCACAGGGGGTGCGCCCTGAAGCTTTCTTT. It translates to CASSPQGVRPEAFF.

The chain recombines TRBV29-1 with TRBJ2-5; possible D gene TRBD1, 6 bases. Germline CDR1 is SQVTM and CDR2 is ANQGSEA. The V end was cut by 1 base, the J end by 5 bases, with 14 bases between. The CDR3 loop spans 14 amino acids. CDR3 region: CSVEAPQGKETQYF. The CDR3 DNA reads as TGCAGCGTTGAAGCCCCGCAGGGGAAGGAGACCCAGTACTTC.

This clone turned up a few times. The chain combines TRBV9 with TRBJ2-2, with a tentative D call TRBD1 (6 bases). The CDR3 totals 14 residues. The germline V and J ends were trimmed by 4 bases and 6 bases, with 13 bases remaining between them. Per germline, CDR1 SGDLS and CDR2 YYNGEE. For the CDR3, the DNA is TGTGCCAGCAGCCCCCGGGACATAGCCGGGGAGCTGTTTTTT. Encoded protein: CASSPRDIAGELFF.

The chain employs TRBV11-2 and TRBJ2-3; D gene unclear. The germline CDR1 and CDR2 sequences are SGHAT and FQNNGV. V was pared by 5 bases and J by 2 bases, with 5 bases between. The CDR3 runs 12 residues. CDR3 residues: CASSLYTDTQYF. The CDR3 region has the DNA TGTGCCAGCAGCCTGTACACAGATACGCAGTATTTT. The full variable domain, its missing parts supplied by reference TRBV11-2 and TRBJ2-3, is EAGVAQSPRYKIIEKRQSVAFWCNPISGHATLYWYQQILGQGPKLLIQFQNNGVVDDSQLPKDRFSAERLKGVDSTLKIQPAKLEDSAVYLCASSLYTDTQYFGPGTRLTVL.

The rearrangement joins TRBV7-3 to TRBJ2-3; TRBD1 matches at 7 bases. This CDR3 contains 14 residues. Germline assignment: CDR1 SGHTA and CDR2 FQGTGA. V gave up 5 bases and J gave up 1 base; unmatched junction bases: 3. As DNA, the CDR3 is TGTGCCAGCAGCCCGGGGACAGGCACAGATACGCAGTATTTT. Translating it yields CASSPGTGTDTQYF. The full variable domain, rest sourced from reference TRBV7-3 and TRBJ2-3, is GAGVSQTPSNKVTEKGKYVELRCDPISGHTALYWYRQSLGQGPEFLIYFQGTGAADDSGLPNDRFFAVRPEGSVSTLKIQRTERGDSAVYLCASSPGTGTDTQYFGPGTRLTVL.

CDR3 loop: CASSPTETGGIGGYTF. CDR3 DNA sequence: TGCGCCAGCAGCCCAACTGAGACAGGGGGTATTGGTGGCTACACCTTC. The chain joins TRBV4-3 to TRBJ1-2; 9 bases fit TRBD1. The CDR3 is 16 residues long. The germline V gene has CDR1 LGHNA and CDR2 YSLEER. V lost 4 bases and J lost 7; bases outside the gene matches: 13.

V and J are TRBV5-1 and TRBJ1-5; 7 bases align to TRBD1. The germline V gene encodes CDR1 SGHRS and CDR2 YFSETQ. Germline trimming cut 4 bases from V and 0 bases from J; bases unmatched to any gene: 4. CDR3 length: 15 residues. The CDR3 DNA reads TGCGCCAGCAGCATCCAGGGGGGTAGCAATCAGCCCCAGCATTTT. Translated, it gives CASSIQGGSNQPQHF. The full variable domain, in which reference TRBV5-1 and TRBJ1-5 provide the parts outside the CDR3, is KAGVTQTPRYLIKTRGQQVTLSCSPISGHRSVSWYQQTPGQGLQFLFEYFSETQRNKGNFPGRFSGRQFSNSRSEMNVSTLELGDSALYLCASSIQGGSNQPQHFGDGTRLSIL.

The chain is built from TRBV28 and TRBJ2-2; TRBD2 might be the D (5 bases). The CDR3 loop spans 17 amino acids. V was cut by 3 bases and J by 3 bases, with 17 bases left in between. CDR1 MDHEN and CDR2 SYDVKM come from the germline V gene. The CDR3 reads CASSFPWASGYTGELFF. In DNA, the CDR3 is TGTGCCAGCAGTTTCCCGTGGGCCAGCGGATACACCGGGGAGCTGTTTTTT.

This chain joins TRBV5-1 and TRBJ2-1; 14 bases are a match to TRBD2. This CDR3 spans 18 amino acids. Trimming took 0 bases from V and 9 from J; bases not matched to a gene: 11. Germline CDR1 reads SGHRS; CDR2 reads YFSETQ. This CDR3 is CASSLGLAGGPVYSEQFF. In DNA, the CDR3 is TGCGCCAGCAGCTTGGGACTAGCGGGAGGGCCTGTGTATAGTGAGCAGTTCTTC.

This chain uses TRBV9 with TRBJ2-1; TRBD2 is a possible D gene (5 bases). The CDR3 extends over 12 amino acids. Trimming removed 4 bases at V and 9 bases at J, with 11 bases between. In germline, CDR1 is SGDLS, CDR2 YYNGEE. As DNA, the CDR3 is TGTGCCAGCAGCCCCGGAGGTCTTGAGCAGTTCTTC. As protein: CASSPGGLEQFF.

On this clone: A junction boundary mismatches the germline segment, possibly from a read error. This sequence joins TRBV5-4 and TRBJ2-7; 7 positions agree with TRBD1. Germline loops: CDR1 SGHNT, CDR2 YYREEE (reference sequence). The CDR3 loop spans 14 amino acids. In nucleotides, the CDR3 is TGTGCCAGCAGCTCCGGGGACAGAGCCTACGAACAGTACTTC. Protein: CASSSGDRAYEQYF.

V and J are TRBV10-3 and TRBJ1-1; TRBD1 matches 7 bases. V lost 6 bases to trimming and J lost 6 bases; unmatched junction nucleotides: 10. Germline V lookup: CDR1 ENHRY, CDR2 SYGVKD. The CDR3 length is 14 residues. For the CDR3, the DNA is TGTGCCATCAGGACCGGGACAGAGTCCTCTGAAGCTTTCTTT. This codes for CAIRTGTESSEAFF.

The chain has TRBV7-8 and TRBJ2-7; possibly TRBD2 for D (5 bases). The CDR3 is made up of 15 amino acids. Germline assignment: CDR1 SGHVS and CDR2 FQNEAQ. V dropped 0 bases and J dropped 2 bases, with 11 bases sitting between them. CDR3 in DNA: TGTGCCAGCAGCTTAGCGGTGGGAGTCACCTACGAGCAGTACTTC. As protein: CASSLAVGVTYEQYF.

By proportion, this clone is medium-sized. The V and J genes are TRBV2 and TRBJ1-1; 8 positions match TRBD1. The length of the CDR3 is 16 residues. CDR1 and CDR2 from the germline V gene are SNHLY and FYNNEI. The V gene end was trimmed by 8 bases and the J gene end by 1 base; junction bases not matched to a gene: 12. This CDR3 is CASGKRTGPGNTEAFF. Written as DNA, the CDR3 is TGTGCCAGCGGCAAGAGGACAGGGCCCGGGAACACTGAAGCTTTCTTT.

The chain couples TRBV20-1 to TRBJ1-2, with D hard to call. V was pared by 6 bases and J by 13 bases, with 15 bases between. The CDR3 is made up of 10 amino acids. Germline CDR1 reads DFQATT; CDR2 reads SNEGSKA (reference sequence). The CDR3 DNA reads TGCAGTGCGGGCCCGGCCGCTGGCACCTTC. Amino acids: CSAGPAAGTF.

This chain joins TRBV5-6 and TRBJ2-7, with TRBD2 matching 7 bases. J lost 0 bases, V lost 2 bases, and 5 bases had no gene match. The germline V gene encodes CDR1 SGHDT and CDR2 YYEEEE. The CDR3 has 15 residues. CDR3 nucleotides: TGTGCCAGCAGCTTCCGCCTAGCGGTCTCCTACGAGCAGTACTTC. It codes for CASSFRLAVSYEQYF.